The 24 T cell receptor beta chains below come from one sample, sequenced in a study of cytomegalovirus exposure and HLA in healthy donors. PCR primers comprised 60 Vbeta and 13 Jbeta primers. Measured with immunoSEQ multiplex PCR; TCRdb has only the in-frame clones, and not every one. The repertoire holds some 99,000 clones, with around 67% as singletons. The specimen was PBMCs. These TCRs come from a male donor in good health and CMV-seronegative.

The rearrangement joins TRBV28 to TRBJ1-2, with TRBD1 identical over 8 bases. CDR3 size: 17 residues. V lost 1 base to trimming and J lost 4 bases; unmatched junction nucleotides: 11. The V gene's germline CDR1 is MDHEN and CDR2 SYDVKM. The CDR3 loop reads CASSLYSVGQGIYGYTF. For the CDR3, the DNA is TGTGCCAGCAGTTTATATTCTGTCGGACAGGGAATCTATGGCTACACCTTC.

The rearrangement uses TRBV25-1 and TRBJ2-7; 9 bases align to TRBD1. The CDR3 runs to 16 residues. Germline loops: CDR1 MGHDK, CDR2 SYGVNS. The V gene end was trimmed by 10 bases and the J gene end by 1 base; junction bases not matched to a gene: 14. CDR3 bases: TGTGCCACCGCACGGACGCCGGGACAGGGATCCTACGAGCAGTACTTC. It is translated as CATARTPGQGSYEQYF.

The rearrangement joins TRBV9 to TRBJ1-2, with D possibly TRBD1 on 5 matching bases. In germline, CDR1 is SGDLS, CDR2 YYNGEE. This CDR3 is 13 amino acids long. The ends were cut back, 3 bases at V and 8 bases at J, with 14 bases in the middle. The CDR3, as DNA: TGTGCCAGCAGCGCAGAGACAGAGACCGGCTACACCTTC. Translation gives CASSAETETGYTF. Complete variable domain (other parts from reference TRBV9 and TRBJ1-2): DSGVTQTPKHLITATGQRVTLRCSPRSGDLSVYWYQQSLDQGLQFLIQYYNGEERAKGNILERFSAQQFPDLHSELNLSSLELGDSALYFCASSAETETGYTFGSGTRLTVV.

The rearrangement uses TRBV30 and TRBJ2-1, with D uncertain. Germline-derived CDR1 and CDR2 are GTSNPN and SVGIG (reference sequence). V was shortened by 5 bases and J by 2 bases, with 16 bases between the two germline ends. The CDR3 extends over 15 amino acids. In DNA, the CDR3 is TGTGCCTGGGCGCTAGGAGCGCGCCCCTACAATGAGCAGTTCTTC. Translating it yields CAWALGARPYNEQFF.

Here the CDR3 reads CASSPRQGPTYEQYF. CDR3 DNA sequence: TGTGCCAGCAGCCCCAGACAGGGACCTACCTACGAGCAGTACTTC. The chain employs TRBV7-9 and TRBJ2-7, with 7 bases aligning to TRBD1. Per germline, CDR1 SEHNR and CDR2 FQNEAQ (reference sequence). The CDR3 loop spans 15 amino acids. V was clipped by 5 bases and J by 2 bases; unmatched bases: 9.

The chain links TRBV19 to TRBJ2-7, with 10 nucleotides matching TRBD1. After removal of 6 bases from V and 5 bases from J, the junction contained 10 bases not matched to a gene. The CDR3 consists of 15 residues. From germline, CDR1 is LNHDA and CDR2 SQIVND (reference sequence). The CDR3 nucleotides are TGTGCCAGTAGACGAAACCGGGACAGGGGAAACGAGCAGTACTTC. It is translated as CASRRNRDRGNEQYF.

The CDR3 coding sequence is TGTGCCAGCAGGGAACCGGGACTAGCGGCCTACGAGCAGTACTTC. This encodes CASREPGLAAYEQYF. The chain is built from TRBV28 and TRBJ2-7; 11 bases match TRBD2. J lost 2 bases, V lost 6 bases, and 6 bases had no gene match. The CDR3 sequence is 15 residues long. CDR1 is MDHEN and CDR2 is SYDVKM in the germline V gene.

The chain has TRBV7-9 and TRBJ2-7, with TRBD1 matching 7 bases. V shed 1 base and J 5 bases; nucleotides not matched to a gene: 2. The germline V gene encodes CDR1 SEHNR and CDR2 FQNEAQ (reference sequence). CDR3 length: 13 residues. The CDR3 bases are TGTGCCAGCAGCTTAGGACAGGGTAACGAGCAGTACTTC. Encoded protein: CASSLGQGNEQYF.

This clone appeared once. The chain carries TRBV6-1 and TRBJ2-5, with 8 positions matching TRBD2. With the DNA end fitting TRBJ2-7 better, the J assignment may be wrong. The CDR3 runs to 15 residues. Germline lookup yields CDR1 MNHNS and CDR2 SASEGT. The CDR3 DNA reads TGTGCCAGCAAAAACCGAGCGGGAGATCTCCACGAGCAGTACTTC. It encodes CASKNRAGDLHEQYF.

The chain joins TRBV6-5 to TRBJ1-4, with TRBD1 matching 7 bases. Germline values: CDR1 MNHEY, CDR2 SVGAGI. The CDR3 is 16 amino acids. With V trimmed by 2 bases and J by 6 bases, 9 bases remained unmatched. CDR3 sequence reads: CASSYAQQGKDEKLFF. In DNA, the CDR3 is TGTGCCAGCAGTTACGCCCAACAGGGGAAAGATGAAAAACTGTTTTTT.

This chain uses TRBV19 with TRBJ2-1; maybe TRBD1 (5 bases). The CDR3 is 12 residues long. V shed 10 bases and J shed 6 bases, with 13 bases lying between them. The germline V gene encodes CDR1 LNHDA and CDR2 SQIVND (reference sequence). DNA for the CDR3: TGTGCCACCCGTCAGGGCACCAATGAGCAGTTCTTC. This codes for CATRQGTNEQFF.

In DNA form, the CDR3 reads TGTGCCAGCACCCGCCAAGAGACCCAGTACTTC. It is translated as CASTRQETQYF. This rearrangement joins TRBV2 to TRBJ2-5; D gene unclear. This CDR3 spans 11 amino acids. Germline V gene sequence: CDR1 SNHLY, CDR2 FYNNEI. The germline V and J ends were trimmed by 7 bases and 1 base, with 4 bases remaining between them.

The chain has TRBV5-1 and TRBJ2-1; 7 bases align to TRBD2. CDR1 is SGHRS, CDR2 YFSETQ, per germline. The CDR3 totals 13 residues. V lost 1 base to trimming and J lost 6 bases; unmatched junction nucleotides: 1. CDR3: CASSLTSVNEQFF. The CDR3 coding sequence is TGCGCCAGCAGCTTGACTAGCGTCAATGAGCAGTTCTTC.

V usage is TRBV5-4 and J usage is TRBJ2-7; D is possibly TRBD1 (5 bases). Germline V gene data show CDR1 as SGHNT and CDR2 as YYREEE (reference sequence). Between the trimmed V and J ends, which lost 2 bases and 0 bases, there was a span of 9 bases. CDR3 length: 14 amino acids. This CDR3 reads CASSLGVASYEQYF. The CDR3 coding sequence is TGTGCCAGCAGCTTAGGGGTGGCCTCCTACGAGCAGTACTTC.

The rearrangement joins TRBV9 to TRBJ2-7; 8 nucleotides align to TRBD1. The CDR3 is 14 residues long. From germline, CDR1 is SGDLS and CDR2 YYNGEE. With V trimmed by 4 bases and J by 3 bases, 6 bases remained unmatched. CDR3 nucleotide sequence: TGTGCCAGCAGCCCGCAGGGGGCGAACTACGAGCAGTACTTC. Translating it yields CASSPQGANYEQYF.

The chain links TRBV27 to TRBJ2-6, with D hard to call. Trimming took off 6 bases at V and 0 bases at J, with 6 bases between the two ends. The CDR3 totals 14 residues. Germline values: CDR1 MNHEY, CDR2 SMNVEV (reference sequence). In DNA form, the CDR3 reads TGTGCCAGCAGGAGAACCTCTGGGGCCAACGTCCTGACTTTC. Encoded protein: CASRRTSGANVLTF.

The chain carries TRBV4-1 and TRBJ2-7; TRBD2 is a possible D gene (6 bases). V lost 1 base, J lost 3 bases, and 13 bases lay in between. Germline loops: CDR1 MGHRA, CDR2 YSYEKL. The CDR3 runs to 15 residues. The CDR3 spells CASSQGETRGYEQYF. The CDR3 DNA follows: TGCGCCAGCAGCCAAGGTGAGACTAGGGGCTACGAGCAGTACTTC.

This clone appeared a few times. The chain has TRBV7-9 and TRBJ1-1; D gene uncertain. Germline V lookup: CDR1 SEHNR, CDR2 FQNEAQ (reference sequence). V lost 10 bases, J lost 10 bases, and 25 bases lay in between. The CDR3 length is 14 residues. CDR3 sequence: CATEARTASRSAFF. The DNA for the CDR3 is TGTGCCACCGAGGCTAGGACTGCCTCTCGTTCAGCTTTCTTT.

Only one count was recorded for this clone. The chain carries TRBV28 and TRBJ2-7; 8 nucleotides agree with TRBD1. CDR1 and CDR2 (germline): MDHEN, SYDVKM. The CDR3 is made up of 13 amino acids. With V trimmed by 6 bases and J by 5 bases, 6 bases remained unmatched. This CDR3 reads CASRRQGSHEQYF. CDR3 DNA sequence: TGTGCCAGCAGGAGACAGGGGTCCCACGAGCAGTACTTC.

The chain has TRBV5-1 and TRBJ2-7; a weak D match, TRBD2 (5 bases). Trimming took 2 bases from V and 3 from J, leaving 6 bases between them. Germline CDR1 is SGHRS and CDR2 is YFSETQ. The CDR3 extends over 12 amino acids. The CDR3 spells CASSLEGYEQYF. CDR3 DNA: TGCGCCAGCAGCTTAGAGGGCTACGAGCAGTACTTC.

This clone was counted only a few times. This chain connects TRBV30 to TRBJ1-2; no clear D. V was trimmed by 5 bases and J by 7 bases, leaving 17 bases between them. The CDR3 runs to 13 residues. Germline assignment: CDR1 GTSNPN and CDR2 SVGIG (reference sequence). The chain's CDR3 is CAWAPAARSGYTF. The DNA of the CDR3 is TGTGCCTGGGCCCCGGCGGCGCGGTCTGGCTACACCTTC.

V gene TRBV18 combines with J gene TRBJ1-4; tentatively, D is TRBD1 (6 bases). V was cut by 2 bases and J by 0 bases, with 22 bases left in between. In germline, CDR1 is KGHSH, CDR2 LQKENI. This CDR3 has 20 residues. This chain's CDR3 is CASSPVFRDIHSPTNEKLFF. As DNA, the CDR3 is TGTGCCAGCTCACCAGTCTTCCGGGACATACACTCCCCAACTAATGAAAAACTGTTTTTT.

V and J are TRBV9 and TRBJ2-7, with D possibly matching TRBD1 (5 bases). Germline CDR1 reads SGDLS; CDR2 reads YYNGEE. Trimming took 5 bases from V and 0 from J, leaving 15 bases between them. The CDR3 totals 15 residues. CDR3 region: CASREGVKGSYEQYF. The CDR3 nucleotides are TGTGCCAGCAGGGAAGGGGTAAAGGGCTCCTACGAGCAGTACTTC.

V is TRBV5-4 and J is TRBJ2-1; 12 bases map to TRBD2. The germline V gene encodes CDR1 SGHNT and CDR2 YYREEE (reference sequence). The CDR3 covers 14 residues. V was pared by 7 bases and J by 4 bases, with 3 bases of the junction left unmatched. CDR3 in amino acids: CASRLAGGYNEQFF. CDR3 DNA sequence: TGTGCCAGCCGGCTAGCGGGAGGGTACAATGAGCAGTTCTTC.